The clone carrying this T cell receptor (beta chain) has more than one count but fewer than ten. This sample is part of a study of T-cell reconstitution after alpha-beta-depleted transplantation in children. The authors prepared the TCRbeta library with unique molecular identifiers. TCRdb processed the PCR reads anew with MiXCR; each CDR3 protein has one entry. Altogether some 840,000 distinct CDR3 sequences are present, around 17% being singletons, with the ten largest covering under 6%. Germline CDR1 is LGHDT and CDR2 is YNNKEL (reference sequence). The CDR3 consists of 16 residues. The V segment lost 4 bases and the J segment 1 base; nucleotides outside the gene matches: 8.

The sequence came from a male patient aged 10 to 17 who had a stem cell transplant for acute lymphoblastic leukemia, so the T cells may come from the graft donor. The specimen was PBMCs, mostly from graft donor cells, collected 360 days after TCRalphabeta/CD19-depleted stem cell transplant. The genes are TRBV3-1 and TRBJ2-5; 8 bases agree with TRBD2. This chain's CDR3 is CASSLETSAIQETQYF. The CDR3 DNA reads as TGTGCCAGCAGCCTTGAGACTAGCGCAATCCAAGAGACCCAGTACTTC.